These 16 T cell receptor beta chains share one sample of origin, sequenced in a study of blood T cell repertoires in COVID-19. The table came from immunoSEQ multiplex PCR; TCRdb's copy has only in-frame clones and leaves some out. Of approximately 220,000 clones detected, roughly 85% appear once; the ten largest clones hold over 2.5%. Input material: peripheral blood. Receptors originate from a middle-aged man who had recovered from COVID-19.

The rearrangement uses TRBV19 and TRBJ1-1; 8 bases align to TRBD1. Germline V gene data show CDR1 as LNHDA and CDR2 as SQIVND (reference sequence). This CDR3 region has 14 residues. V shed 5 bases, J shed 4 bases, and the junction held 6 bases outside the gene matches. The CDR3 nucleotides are TGTGCCAGTAGTTTCCAGGGGGCGGGCACTGAAGCTTTCTTT. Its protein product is CASSFQGAGTEAFF.

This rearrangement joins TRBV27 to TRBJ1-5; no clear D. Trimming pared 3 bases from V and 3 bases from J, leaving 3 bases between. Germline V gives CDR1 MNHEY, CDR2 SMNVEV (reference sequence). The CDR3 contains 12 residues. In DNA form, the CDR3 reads TGTGCCAGCAGTTTTATCAATCAGCCCCAGCATTTT. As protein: CASSFINQPQHF.

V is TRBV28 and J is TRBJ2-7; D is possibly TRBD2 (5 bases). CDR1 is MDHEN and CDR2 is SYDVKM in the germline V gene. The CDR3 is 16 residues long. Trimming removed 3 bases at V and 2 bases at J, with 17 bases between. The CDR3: CASSLILSGATYEQYF. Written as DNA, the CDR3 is TGTGCCAGCAGTTTGATCCTAAGCGGTGCGACCTACGAGCAGTACTTC.

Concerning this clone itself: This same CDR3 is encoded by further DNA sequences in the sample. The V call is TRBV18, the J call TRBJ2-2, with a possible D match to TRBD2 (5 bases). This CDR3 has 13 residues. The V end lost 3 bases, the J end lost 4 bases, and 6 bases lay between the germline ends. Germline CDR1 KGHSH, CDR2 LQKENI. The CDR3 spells CASSPRGTGELFF. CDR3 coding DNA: TGTGCCAGCTCACCCCGGGGCACCGGGGAGCTGTTTTTT.

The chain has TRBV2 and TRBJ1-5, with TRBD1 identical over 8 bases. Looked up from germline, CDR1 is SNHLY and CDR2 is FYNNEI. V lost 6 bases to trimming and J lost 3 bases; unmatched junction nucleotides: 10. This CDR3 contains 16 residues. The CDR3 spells CASRHQGAQNNQPQHF. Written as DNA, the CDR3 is TGTGCCAGCAGACATCAGGGGGCTCAGAACAATCAGCCCCAGCATTTT.

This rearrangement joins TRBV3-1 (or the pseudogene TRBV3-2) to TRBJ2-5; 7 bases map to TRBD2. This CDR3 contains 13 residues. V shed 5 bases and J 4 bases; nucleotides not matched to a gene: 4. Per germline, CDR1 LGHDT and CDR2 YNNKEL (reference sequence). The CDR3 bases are TGTGCCAGCAGCTCGACTAGCCGAGAGACCCAGTACTTC. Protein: CASSSTSRETQYF.

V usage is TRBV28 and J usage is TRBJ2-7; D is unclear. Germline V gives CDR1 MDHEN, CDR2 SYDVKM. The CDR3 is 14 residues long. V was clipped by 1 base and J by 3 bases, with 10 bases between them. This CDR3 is CASSLSGLLYEQYF. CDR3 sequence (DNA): TGTGCCAGCAGTTTATCAGGTCTACTCTACGAGCAGTACTTC.

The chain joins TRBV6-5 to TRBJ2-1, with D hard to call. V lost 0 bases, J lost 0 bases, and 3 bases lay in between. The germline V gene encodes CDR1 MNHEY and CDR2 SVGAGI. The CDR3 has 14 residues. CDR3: CASSYSSSYNEQFF. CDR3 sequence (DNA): TGTGCCAGCAGTTACTCGAGCTCCTACAATGAGCAGTTCTTC.

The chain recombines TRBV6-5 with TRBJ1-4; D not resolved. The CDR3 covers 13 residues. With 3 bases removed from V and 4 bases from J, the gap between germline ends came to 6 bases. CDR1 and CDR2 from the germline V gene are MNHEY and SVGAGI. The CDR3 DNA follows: TGTGCCAGCAGTTATATCGGTAATGAAAAACTGTTTTTT. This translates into CASSYIGNEKLFF.

The CDR3 sequence is CASSFAGGSANEKLFF. Written as DNA, the CDR3 is TGCGCCAGCAGCTTTGCAGGTGGTTCGGCTAATGAAAAACTGTTTTTT. This sequence joins TRBV5-1 and TRBJ1-4; no definite D call. The CDR3 loop spans 16 amino acids. V was shortened by 2 bases and J by 3 bases, with 14 bases between the two germline ends. From germline, CDR1 is SGHRS and CDR2 YFSETQ.

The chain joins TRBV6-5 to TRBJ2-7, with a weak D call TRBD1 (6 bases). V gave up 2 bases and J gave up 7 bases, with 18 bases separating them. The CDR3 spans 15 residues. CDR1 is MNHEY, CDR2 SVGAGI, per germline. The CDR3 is CASSYEDSALGEQYF. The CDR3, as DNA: TGTGCCAGCAGTTACGAGGACAGCGCCCTGGGGGAGCAGTACTTC.

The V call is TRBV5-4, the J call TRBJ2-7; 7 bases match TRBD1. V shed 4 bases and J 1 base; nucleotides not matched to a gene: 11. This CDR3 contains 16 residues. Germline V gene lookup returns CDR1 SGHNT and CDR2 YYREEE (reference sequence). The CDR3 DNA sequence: TGTGCCAGCAGCACCGAGGGGGCGATTGGTTCCTACGAGCAGTACTTC. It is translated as CASSTEGAIGSYEQYF.

CDR3 loop: CASSPTSGSRYEQYF. The CDR3 nucleotides read TGTGCCAGCAGCCCTACCTCAGGCTCGAGATACGAGCAGTACTTC. The chain employs TRBV11-2 and TRBJ2-7; D is unresolved. V gave up 5 bases and J gave up 4 bases, with 18 bases separating them. Germline V gene sequence: CDR1 SGHAT, CDR2 FQNNGV. The CDR3 runs 15 residues.

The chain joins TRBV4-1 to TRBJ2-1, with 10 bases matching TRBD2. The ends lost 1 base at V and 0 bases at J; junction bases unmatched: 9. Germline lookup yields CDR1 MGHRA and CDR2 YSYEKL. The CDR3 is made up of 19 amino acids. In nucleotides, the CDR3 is TGCGCCAGCAGCCAAGTTTCTAGCGGGGGTCTCTTCTCCTACAATGAGCAGTTCTTC. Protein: CASSQVSSGGLFSYNEQFF.

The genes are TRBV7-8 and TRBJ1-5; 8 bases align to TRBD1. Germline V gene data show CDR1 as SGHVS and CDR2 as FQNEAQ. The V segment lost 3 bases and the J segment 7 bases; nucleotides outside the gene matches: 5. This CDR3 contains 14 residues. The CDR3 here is CASSFQGAQQPQHF. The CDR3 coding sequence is TGTGCCAGCAGCTTCCAGGGGGCTCAACAGCCCCAGCATTTT.

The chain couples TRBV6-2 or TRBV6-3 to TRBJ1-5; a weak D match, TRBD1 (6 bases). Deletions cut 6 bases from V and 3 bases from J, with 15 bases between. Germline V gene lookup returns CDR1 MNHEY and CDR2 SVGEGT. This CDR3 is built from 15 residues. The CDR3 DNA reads TGTGCCAGCAGCCCTCAGGGGATTCCCAATCAGCCCCAGCATTTT. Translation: CASSPQGIPNQPQHF.